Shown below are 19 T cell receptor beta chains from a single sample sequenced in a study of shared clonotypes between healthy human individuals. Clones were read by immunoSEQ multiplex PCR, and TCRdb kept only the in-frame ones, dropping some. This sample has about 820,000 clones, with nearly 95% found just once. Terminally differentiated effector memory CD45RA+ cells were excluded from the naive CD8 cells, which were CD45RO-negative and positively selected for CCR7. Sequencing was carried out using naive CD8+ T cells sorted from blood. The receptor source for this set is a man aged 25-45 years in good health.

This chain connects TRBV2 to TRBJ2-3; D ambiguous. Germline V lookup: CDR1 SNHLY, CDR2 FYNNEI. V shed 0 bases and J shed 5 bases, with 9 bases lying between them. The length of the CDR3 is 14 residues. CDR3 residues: CASSEALPEDTQYF. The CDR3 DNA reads TGTGCCAGCAGTGAAGCGCTTCCCGAAGATACGCAGTATTTT.

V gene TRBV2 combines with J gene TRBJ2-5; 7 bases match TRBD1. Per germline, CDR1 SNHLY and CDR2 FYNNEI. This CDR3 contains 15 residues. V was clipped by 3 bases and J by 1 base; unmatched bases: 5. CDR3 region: CASSDDRDPQETQYF. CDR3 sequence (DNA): TGTGCCAGCAGTGATGACAGGGATCCCCAAGAGACCCAGTACTTC. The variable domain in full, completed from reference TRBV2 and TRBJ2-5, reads EPEVTQTPSHQVTQMGQEVILRCVPISNHLYFYWYRQILGQKVEFLVSFYNNEISEKSEIFDDQFSVERPDGSNFTLKIRSTKLEDSAMYFCASSDDRDPQETQYFGPGTRLLVL.

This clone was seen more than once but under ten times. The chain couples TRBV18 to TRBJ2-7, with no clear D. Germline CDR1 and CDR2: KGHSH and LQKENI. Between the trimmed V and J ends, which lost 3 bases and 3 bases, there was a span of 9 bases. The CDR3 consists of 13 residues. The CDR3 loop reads CASSPGPLYEQYF. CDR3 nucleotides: TGTGCCAGCTCACCCGGGCCTCTCTACGAGCAGTACTTC.

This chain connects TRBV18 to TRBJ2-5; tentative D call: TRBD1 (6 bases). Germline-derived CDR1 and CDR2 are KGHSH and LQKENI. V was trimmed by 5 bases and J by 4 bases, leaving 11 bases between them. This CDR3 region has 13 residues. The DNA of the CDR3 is TGTGCCAGCTCAAAGGCCAGGGGAGAGACCCAGTACTTC. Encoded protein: CASSKARGETQYF.

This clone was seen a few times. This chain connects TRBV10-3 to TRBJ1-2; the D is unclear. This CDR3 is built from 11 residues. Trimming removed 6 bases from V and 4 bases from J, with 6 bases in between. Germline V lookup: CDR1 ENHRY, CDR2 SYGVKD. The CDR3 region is CAIREGYGYTF. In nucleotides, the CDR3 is TGTGCCATCAGAGAGGGCTATGGCTACACCTTC.

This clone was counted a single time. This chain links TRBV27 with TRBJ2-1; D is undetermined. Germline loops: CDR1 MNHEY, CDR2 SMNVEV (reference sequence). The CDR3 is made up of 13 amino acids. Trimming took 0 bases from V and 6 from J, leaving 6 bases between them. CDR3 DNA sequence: TGTGCCAGCAGTTTATCGGTGTCCAATGAGCAGTTCTTC. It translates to CASSLSVSNEQFF.

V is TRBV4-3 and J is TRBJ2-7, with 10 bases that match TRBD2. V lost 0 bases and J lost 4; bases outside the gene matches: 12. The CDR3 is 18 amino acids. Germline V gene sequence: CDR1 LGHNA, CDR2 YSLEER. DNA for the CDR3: TGCGCCAGCAGCCAAGAAAGGGGGCTAGCGGGAGTATCGTACGAGCAGTACTTC. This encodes CASSQERGLAGVSYEQYF.

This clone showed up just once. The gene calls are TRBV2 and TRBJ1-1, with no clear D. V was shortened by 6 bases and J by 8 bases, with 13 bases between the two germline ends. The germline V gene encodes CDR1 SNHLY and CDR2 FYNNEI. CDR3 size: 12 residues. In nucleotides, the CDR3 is TGTGCCAGCAGCGGGCGCAGAGGGGAAGCTTTCTTT. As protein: CASSGRRGEAFF.

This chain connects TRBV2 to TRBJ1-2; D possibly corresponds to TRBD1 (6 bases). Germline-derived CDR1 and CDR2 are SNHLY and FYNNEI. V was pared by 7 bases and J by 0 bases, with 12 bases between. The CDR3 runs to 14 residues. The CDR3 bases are TGTGCCAGCACCGCAGGACAGACTAACTATGGCTACACCTTC. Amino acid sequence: CASTAGQTNYGYTF.

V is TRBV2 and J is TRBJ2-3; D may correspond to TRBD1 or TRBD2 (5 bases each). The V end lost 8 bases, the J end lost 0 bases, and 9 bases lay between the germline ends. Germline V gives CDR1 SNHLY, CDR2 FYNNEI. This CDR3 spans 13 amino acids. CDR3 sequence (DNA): TGTGCCAGCGGGGGTACTAGCACAGATACGCAGTATTTT. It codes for CASGGTSTDTQYF.

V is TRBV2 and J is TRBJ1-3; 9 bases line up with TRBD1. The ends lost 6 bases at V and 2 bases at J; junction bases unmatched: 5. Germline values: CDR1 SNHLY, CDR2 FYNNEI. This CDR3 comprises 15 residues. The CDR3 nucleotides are TGTGCCAGCAGCCGAGGACAGGGGCCTGGAAACACCATATATTTT. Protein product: CASSRGQGPGNTIYF.

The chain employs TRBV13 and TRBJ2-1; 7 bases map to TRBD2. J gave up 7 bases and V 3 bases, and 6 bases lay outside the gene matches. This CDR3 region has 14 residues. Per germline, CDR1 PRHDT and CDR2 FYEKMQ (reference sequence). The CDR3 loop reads CASSFLAEQNEQFF. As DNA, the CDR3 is TGTGCCAGCAGCTTCCTAGCGGAGCAAAATGAGCAGTTCTTC.

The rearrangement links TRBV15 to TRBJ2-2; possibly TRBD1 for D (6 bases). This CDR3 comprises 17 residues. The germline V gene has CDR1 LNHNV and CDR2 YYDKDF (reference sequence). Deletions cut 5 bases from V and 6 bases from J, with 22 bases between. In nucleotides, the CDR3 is TGTGCCACCAGCTCGGGCCTGGGCAGGGGTGTCTCCGGGGAGCTGTTTTTT. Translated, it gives CATSSGLGRGVSGELFF. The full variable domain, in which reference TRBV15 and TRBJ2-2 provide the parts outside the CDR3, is DAMVIQNPRYQVTQFGKPVTLSCSQTLNHNVMYWYQQKSSQAPKLLFHYYDKDFNNEADTPDNFQSRRPNTSFCFLDIRSPGLGDTAMYLCATSSGLGRGVSGELFFGEGSRLTVL.

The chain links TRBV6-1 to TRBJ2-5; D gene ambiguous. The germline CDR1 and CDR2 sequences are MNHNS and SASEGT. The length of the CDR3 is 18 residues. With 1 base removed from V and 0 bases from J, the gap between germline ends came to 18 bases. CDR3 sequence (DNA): TGTGCCAGCAGTGAAGAAGGGCTGGGGAATCTGTACCAAGAGACCCAGTACTTC. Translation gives CASSEEGLGNLYQETQYF.

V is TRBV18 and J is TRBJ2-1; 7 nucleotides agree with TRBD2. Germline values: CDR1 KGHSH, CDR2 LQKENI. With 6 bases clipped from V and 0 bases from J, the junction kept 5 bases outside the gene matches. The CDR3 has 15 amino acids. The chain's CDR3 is CASSFRGSSYNEQFF. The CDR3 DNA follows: TGTGCCAGCTCCTTCCGCGGGAGCTCCTACAATGAGCAGTTCTTC.

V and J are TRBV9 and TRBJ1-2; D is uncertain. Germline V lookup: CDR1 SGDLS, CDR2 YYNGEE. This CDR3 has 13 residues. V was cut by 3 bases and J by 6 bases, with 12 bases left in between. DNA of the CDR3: TGTGCCAGCAGCGGAGAGGTTCGTCATGGCTACACCTTC. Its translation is CASSGEVRHGYTF. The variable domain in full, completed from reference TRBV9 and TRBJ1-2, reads DSGVTQTPKHLITATGQRVTLRCSPRSGDLSVYWYQQSLDQGLQFLIQYYNGEERAKGNILERFSAQQFPDLHSELNLSSLELGDSALYFCASSGEVRHGYTFGSGTRLTVV.

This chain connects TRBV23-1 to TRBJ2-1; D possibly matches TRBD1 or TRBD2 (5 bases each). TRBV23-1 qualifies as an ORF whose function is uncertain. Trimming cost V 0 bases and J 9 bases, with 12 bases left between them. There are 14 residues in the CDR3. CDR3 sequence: CASSQSSGRGEQFF. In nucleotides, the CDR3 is TGCGCCAGCAGTCAATCATCGGGGCGCGGTGAGCAGTTCTTC.

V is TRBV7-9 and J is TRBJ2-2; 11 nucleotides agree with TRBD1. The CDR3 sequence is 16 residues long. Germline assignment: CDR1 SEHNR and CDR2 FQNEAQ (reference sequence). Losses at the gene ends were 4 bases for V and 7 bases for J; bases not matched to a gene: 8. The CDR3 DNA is TGTGCCAGCAGCTCTTCGGACAGGGGGCAAAACGGGGAGCTGTTTTTT. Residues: CASSSSDRGQNGELFF. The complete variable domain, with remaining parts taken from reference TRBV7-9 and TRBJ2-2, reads DTGVSQNPRHKITKRGQNVTFRCDPISEHNRLYWYRQTLGQGPEFLTYFQNEAQLEKSRLLSDRFSAERPKGSFSTLEIQRTEQGDSAMYLCASSSSDRGQNGELFFGEGSRLTVL.

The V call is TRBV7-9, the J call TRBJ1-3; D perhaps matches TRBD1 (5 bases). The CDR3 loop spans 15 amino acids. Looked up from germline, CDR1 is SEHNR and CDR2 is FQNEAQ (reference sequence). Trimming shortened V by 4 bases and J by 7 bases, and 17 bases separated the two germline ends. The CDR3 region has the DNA TGTGCCAGCAGCTCTCCGGGACGATCGGGGAACACCATATATTTT. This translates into CASSSPGRSGNTIYF.